Given below is one T cell receptor beta chain in context. The data originate from a study of OX40 agonist ivuxolimab in advanced cancers. V gave up 4 bases and J gave up 6 bases; unmatched junction bases: 4. The CDR3 length is 13 residues. Germline assignment: CDR1 SQVTM and CDR2 ANQGSEA. This table comes from immunoSEQ multiplex PCR, and its TCRdb copy is limited to in-frame clones, with some not included. The sample includes tens of thousands of clones, about 94% seen only once; the top ten take roughly 1.1%. The source material was CD4+ or CD8+ T cells sorted from blood, sampled in a trial of the OX40 agonist ivuxolimab. This receptor was identified in an adult with an advanced solid tumor such as melanoma, head and neck, liver or kidney cancer. The chain uses TRBV29-1 and TRBJ2-2, with TRBD1 matching 8 bases. The CDR3 DNA follows: TGCAGCGTTGCAAGGACAGGGCCCGGGGAGCTGTTTTTT. It yields the protein CSVARTGPGELFF.